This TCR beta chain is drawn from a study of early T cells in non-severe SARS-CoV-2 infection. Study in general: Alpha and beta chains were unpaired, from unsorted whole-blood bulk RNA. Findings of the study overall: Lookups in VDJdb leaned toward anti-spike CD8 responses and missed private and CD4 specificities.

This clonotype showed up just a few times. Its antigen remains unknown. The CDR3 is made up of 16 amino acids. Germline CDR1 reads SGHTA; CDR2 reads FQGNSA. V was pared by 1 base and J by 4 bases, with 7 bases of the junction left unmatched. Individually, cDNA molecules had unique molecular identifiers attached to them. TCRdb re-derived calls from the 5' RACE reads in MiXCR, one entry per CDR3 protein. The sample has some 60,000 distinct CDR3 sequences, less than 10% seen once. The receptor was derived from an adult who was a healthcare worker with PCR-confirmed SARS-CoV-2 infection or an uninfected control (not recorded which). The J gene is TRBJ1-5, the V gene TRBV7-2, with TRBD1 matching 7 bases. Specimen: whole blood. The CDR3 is CASSLEHRGVNQPQHF. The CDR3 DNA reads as TGTGCCAGCAGCTTAGAACACAGGGGAGTAAATCAGCCCCAGCATTTT.